What follows are 17 T cell receptor beta chains derived from one specimen sequenced in a study of blood T cell repertoires in COVID-19. Here immunoSEQ multiplex PCR was the method, and the copy in TCRdb shows in-frame clones only, minus some. Here the sample spans 300,000 or so clones, approximately 85% being singletons. Input material: peripheral blood. The receptors shown here come from a woman between 50 and 59 years old with acute or convalescent COVID-19.

J is TRBJ1-4 and V is TRBV18; the match to TRBD1 covers 7 bases. Per the germline V gene, CDR1 is KGHSH and CDR2 is LQKENI. Trimming at V came to 6 bases and at J to 7 bases, leaving 8 bases not matched to a gene. This CDR3 is 14 amino acids long. CDR3 sequence: CASSQTGNSEKLFF. The CDR3 nucleotides read TGTGCCAGCTCCCAGACAGGGAATTCTGAAAAACTGTTTTTT.

J is TRBJ2-7 and V is TRBV7-9; no clear D gene. V was cut by 5 bases and J by 1 base, with 18 bases left in between. Germline loops: CDR1 SEHNR, CDR2 FQNEAQ (reference sequence). The CDR3 sequence is 16 residues long. In nucleotides, the CDR3 is TGTGCCAGCAGCCTTTATTCGGGTTCGTGGTCCTACGAGCAGTACTTC. Protein product: CASSLYSGSWSYEQYF.

This chain connects TRBV9 to TRBJ2-1; D may be TRBD1 (5 bases). V gave up 0 bases and J gave up 2 bases, with 9 bases separating them. The germline gives CDR1 SGDLS, CDR2 YYNGEE. CDR3 length equals 15 residues. CDR3 DNA: TGTGCCAGCAGCGTAGAATGGGGCCCCTACAATGAGCAGTTCTTC. Protein product: CASSVEWGPYNEQFF.

This chain connects TRBV5-5 to TRBJ2-1, with TRBD2 identical over 8 bases. Unmatched junction bases numbered 1, after V lost 2 bases and J lost 0 bases. The CDR3 has 15 residues. CDR1 and CDR2 (germline): SGHKS, YYEKEE (reference sequence). In nucleotides, the CDR3 is TGTGCCAGCAGCTTTACTAGCGGCTCCTACAATGAGCAGTTCTTC. This sequence encodes CASSFTSGSYNEQFF.

This chain uses TRBV29-1 with TRBJ1-5; 8 bases agree with TRBD1. CDR3 length: 12 residues. From germline, CDR1 is SQVTM and CDR2 ANQGSEA. V lost 7 bases and J lost 5; bases outside the gene matches: 4. CDR3 nucleotides: TGCAGCGCCGGACAGGGCGATCAGCCCCAGCATTTT. This translates into CSAGQGDQPQHF. The full variable domain, with the rest looked up from reference TRBV29-1 and TRBJ1-5, is SAVISQKPSRDICQRGTSLTIQCQVDSQVTMMFWYRQQPGQSLTLIATANQGSEATYESGFVIDKFPISRPNLTFSTLTVSNMSPEDSSIYLCSAGQGDQPQHFGDGTRLSIL.

The chain combines TRBV19 with TRBJ1-2; tentative D call: TRBD1 (5 bases). Trimming took 5 bases from V and 5 from J, leaving 6 bases between them. Germline V gene data show CDR1 as LNHDA and CDR2 as SQIVND (reference sequence). This CDR3 has 11 amino acids. The CDR3 reads CASSDSYGYTF. The DNA for the CDR3 is TGTGCCAGTAGTGACAGTTATGGCTACACCTTC.

This clone was seen only once. The V call is TRBV5-1, the J call TRBJ2-1; D unresolved. Trimming left V 4 bases short and J 12 bases short, with 17 bases between. CDR1 and CDR2 (germline): SGHRS, YFSETQ. The CDR3 has 13 residues. In DNA, the CDR3 is TGCGCCAGCAGCCCGGATACTATGGAAAGGCAGTTCTTC. It encodes CASSPDTMERQFF.

The chain employs TRBV18 and TRBJ1-4, with 8 positions matching TRBD1. The CDR3 runs to 15 residues. The V segment lost 4 bases and the J segment 5 bases; nucleotides outside the gene matches: 6. Per the germline V gene, CDR1 is KGHSH and CDR2 is LQKENI. CDR3: CASSLGQAANEKLFF. The CDR3 bases are TGTGCCAGCTCACTGGGACAGGCCGCGAATGAAAAACTGTTTTTT.

The genes are TRBV9 and TRBJ2-7; 7 bases fit TRBD2. The germline V gene encodes CDR1 SGDLS and CDR2 YYNGEE. This CDR3 spans 16 amino acids. Trimming cost V 0 bases and J 0 bases; bases outside gene matches: 6. The DNA of the CDR3 is TGTGCCAGCAGCGTAGACGGGGGGAGCCTCTCCTACGAGCAGTACTTC. Protein: CASSVDGGSLSYEQYF.

The rearrangement uses TRBV5-1 and TRBJ2-1; tentatively, D is TRBD1 (6 bases). CDR1 is SGHRS and CDR2 is YFSETQ in the germline V gene. There are 14 residues in the CDR3. Between the trimmed V and J ends, which lost 4 bases and 6 bases, there was a span of 14 bases. The CDR3 DNA is TGCGCCAGCAGCCCCTGGACAGAACTCAATGAGCAGTTCTTC. As protein: CASSPWTELNEQFF. The entire variable domain, with the rest obtained from reference TRBV5-1 and TRBJ2-1, is as follows: KAGVTQTPRYLIKTRGQQVTLSCSPISGHRSVSWYQQTPGQGLQFLFEYFSETQRNKGNFPGRFSGRQFSNSRSEMNVSTLELGDSALYLCASSPWTELNEQFFGPGTRLTVL.

The J gene is TRBJ2-7, the V gene TRBV6-5, with D maybe TRBD1 (6 bases). The CDR3 spans 15 residues. With 6 bases removed from V and 6 bases from J, the gap between germline ends came to 21 bases. Germline values: CDR1 MNHEY, CDR2 SVGAGI. CDR3 residues: CASRRQAAMVTEQYF. The CDR3 DNA is TGTGCCAGCAGGCGACAGGCCGCAATGGTTACCGAGCAGTACTTC.

This clone appeared a single time. This chain joins TRBV9 and TRBJ2-7; tentatively, D is TRBD2 (5 bases). This CDR3 contains 15 residues. V shed 0 bases and J shed 0 bases, with 10 bases lying between them. CDR1 is SGDLS, CDR2 YYNGEE, per germline. CDR3 residues: CASSVAFGSSYEQYF. The DNA of the CDR3 is TGTGCCAGCAGCGTAGCCTTTGGGAGCTCCTACGAGCAGTACTTC.

This chain uses TRBV7-6 with TRBJ1-3; TRBD1 is a possible D gene (5 bases). The CDR3 has 15 amino acids. Germline lookup yields CDR1 SGHVS and CDR2 FNYEAQ. V was trimmed by 5 bases and J by 4 bases, leaving 15 bases between them. CDR3 in DNA: TGTGCCAGCAGCCTTTCCTGGGGCGGCGGAAACACCATATATTTT. Residues: CASSLSWGGGNTIYF.

This clone has more than one count but fewer than ten. Other DNA sequences in the sample encode the same CDR3. CDR3 amino acids: CASSLRGRAYNEQFF. CDR3 coding DNA: TGTGCCAGCAGTTTACGGGGGAGGGCCTACAATGAGCAGTTCTTC. This sequence joins TRBV28 and TRBJ2-1; 7 positions agree with TRBD2. With 2 bases clipped from V and 2 bases from J, the junction kept 3 bases outside the gene matches. CDR1 is MDHEN, CDR2 SYDVKM, per germline. CDR3 length: 15 amino acids.

This chain links TRBV28 with TRBJ2-7; D not certain. This CDR3 region has 14 residues. Germline V gives CDR1 MDHEN, CDR2 SYDVKM. V gave up 5 bases and J gave up 4 bases, with 15 bases separating them. Here the CDR3 DNA reads TGTGCCAGCAGTCCAGGAATCTATGCGTACGAGCAGTACTTC. It is translated as CASSPGIYAYEQYF.

V and J are TRBV4-1 and TRBJ1-1, with a tentative D call TRBD1 (5 bases). V was pared by 4 bases and J by 0 bases, with 24 bases between. CDR1 is MGHRA, CDR2 YSYEKL, per germline. CDR3 size: 19 residues. CDR3 sequence: CASSRNPQGSSYMNTEAFF. CDR3 coding DNA: TGCGCCAGCAGCCGCAACCCCCAGGGTTCATCGTACATGAACACTGAAGCTTTCTTT.

V gene TRBV27 combines with J gene TRBJ2-2; no reliable D call. Germline V gene lookup returns CDR1 MNHEY and CDR2 SMNVEV (reference sequence). CDR3 length: 14 amino acids. V dropped 3 bases and J dropped 8 bases, with 13 bases sitting between them. The CDR3 region has the DNA TGTGCCAGCAGTTTCGTCCCCCTAAGTGGGGAGCTGTTTTTT. Its protein product is CASSFVPLSGELFF.